The next 10 T cell receptor beta chains were all read from a single sample in a study of beta chain features in type 1 diabetes. Broader study findings: Within each of all four CD4+ subsets, Type 1 diabetes patients had TCRB CDR3s that were moderately but significantly shorter.

For these receptors, no antigen is known. The study reverse transcribed the entire isolated RNA, so it sequenced expressed TCRB transcripts. Some clones are missing from TCRdb's copy, which holds only in-frame ones; the method was immunoSEQ multiplex PCR. Among under 300,000 clones listed, around 24% were seen once. The material sequenced was naive CD4+ T cells from blood. All receptors come from a woman aged 25 to 39 with type 1 diabetes.

This clone has a handful of counts. The J gene is TRBJ2-7, the V gene TRBV18; D possibly corresponds to TRBD1 (6 bases). Germline lookup yields CDR1 KGHSH and CDR2 LQKENI. The CDR3 has 16 residues. The V end lost 3 bases, the J end lost 3 bases, and 18 bases lay between the germline ends. The CDR3 region is CASSPRQELVGYEQYF. CDR3 nucleotides: TGTGCCAGCTCACCCCGACAGGAGCTGGTAGGCTACGAGCAGTACTTC.

This clone was counted only a few times. The rearrangement uses TRBV29-1 and TRBJ2-5, with 8 positions matching TRBD1. The J call could be wrong; TRBJ2-7 is a better fit for the DNA end. The CDR3 length is 12 residues. Germline V gene sequence: CDR1 SQVTM, CDR2 ANQGSEA. CDR3 residues: CSVTGTGYEQYF. The CDR3 nucleotides are TGCAGCGTTACAGGGACAGGCTACGAGCAGTACTTC.

V gene TRBV11-1 combines with J gene TRBJ2-5; D is uncertain. V was pared by 1 base and J by 1 base, with 10 bases between. There are 15 residues in the CDR3. The germline gives CDR1 SGHAT, CDR2 FQDESV (reference sequence). The CDR3 loop is CASSLVGSGQETQYF. The CDR3, as DNA: TGTGCCAGCAGCTTAGTCGGGTCCGGCCAAGAGACCCAGTACTTC.

This chain joins TRBV11-2 and TRBJ2-3; 9 bases are a match to TRBD2. Germline values: CDR1 SGHAT, CDR2 FQNNGV. The CDR3 runs 16 residues. Unmatched junction bases numbered 9, after V lost 5 bases and J lost 3 bases. The CDR3 loop reads CASSPQASGNTDTQYF. CDR3 sequence (DNA): TGTGCCAGCAGCCCCCAGGCTAGCGGGAATACAGATACGCAGTATTTT.

The chain uses TRBV7-9 and TRBJ2-7; 12 positions agree with TRBD2. The V segment lost 5 bases and the J segment 3 bases; nucleotides outside the gene matches: 5. The length of the CDR3 is 15 residues. Per the germline V gene, CDR1 is SEHNR and CDR2 is FQNEAQ (reference sequence). The CDR3 DNA follows: TGTGCCAGCAGCACGGGACTAGCGGGTGACTACGAGCAGTACTTC. Its translation is CASSTGLAGDYEQYF.

The J gene is TRBJ2-1, the V gene TRBV20-1, with a tentative D call TRBD2 (5 bases). The CDR3 spans 11 residues. Between the trimmed V and J ends, which lost 0 bases and 12 bases, there was a span of 9 bases. Germline V gene lookup returns CDR1 DFQATT and CDR2 SNEGSKA (reference sequence). The CDR3 loop is CSARELRGQFF. CDR3 nucleotides: TGCAGTGCTAGAGAACTACGGGGGCAGTTCTTC.

This clone was detected a few times. The rearrangement joins TRBV19 to TRBJ2-7, with 8 nucleotides matching TRBD1. Unmatched junction bases numbered 9, after V lost 3 bases and J lost 2 bases. CDR1 and CDR2 from the germline V gene are LNHDA and SQIVND (reference sequence). The CDR3 totals 16 residues. CDR3 nucleotides: TGTGCCAGTAGTATGCCCGGGGACAGGAGGACCTACGAGCAGTACTTC. Translated, it gives CASSMPGDRRTYEQYF.

V usage is TRBV30 and J usage is TRBJ1-5, with unresolved D. There are 13 residues in the CDR3. Germline V gives CDR1 GTSNPN, CDR2 SVGIG (reference sequence). The ends were cut back, 5 bases at V and 0 bases at J, with 8 bases in the middle. The CDR3 coding sequence is TGTGCCTGGGCAGGATCTAGCAATCAGCCCCAGCATTTT. It translates to CAWAGSSNQPQHF. Combining the CDR3 with reference TRBV30 and TRBJ1-5 gives the whole variable domain SQTIHQWPATLVQPVGSPLSLECTVEGTSNPNLYWYRQAAGRGLQLLFYSVGIGQISSEVPQNLSASRPQDRQFILSSKKLLLSDSGFYLCAWAGSSNQPQHFGDGTRLSIL.

In regard to this clone: Other DNA sequences in this specimen translate into the identical CDR3. This rearrangement joins TRBV29-1 to TRBJ1-1, with unresolved D. Looked up from germline, CDR1 is SQVTM and CDR2 is ANQGSEA. CDR3 length: 11 residues. The V and J ends lost 7 bases and 0 bases respectively, with 6 bases between them. The CDR3 region has the DNA TGCAGCGCGCGGGTGAACACTGAAGCTTTCTTT. This gives the protein CSARVNTEAFF.

This clone has more than one count but fewer than ten. This chain's CDR3 is CAWTRQGLEQYF. The DNA of the CDR3 is TGTGCCTGGACCCGTCAGGGACTCGAGCAGTACTTC. The chain has TRBV30 and TRBJ2-7; TRBD2 is a possible D gene (6 bases). V shed 4 bases and J shed 6 bases, with 13 bases lying between them. The germline gives CDR1 GTSNPN, CDR2 SVGIG (reference sequence). The CDR3 spans 12 residues.